This TCR beta chain was sequenced in a study of cytomegalovirus exposure and HLA in healthy donors (dated by TCRdb to between 2016 and 2019). As for the study more broadly: In an earlier analysis of under 600 of the donors, 276 Gb of sequence data and just under 120 million unique TCR beta sequences from about 190 million T cells were reported. The study profiled the T cell repertoires of under 850 subjects by immunosequencing and related them to cytomegalovirus serostatus. Every repertoire in the discovery cohort had been generated on one and the same sequencing platform. Donor age, sex, ethnicity and CMV serostatus were compiled together with the repertoire data. In addition to the first cohort of approximately 670 subjects, a separate validation cohort of 100 to 150 different subjects was used. Of the 300 to 450 genotyped donors, approximately 82% fell in the genetic ancestry cluster associated with self-reported Caucasian donors. Class I and class II HLA loci were covered by the typing at four-digit resolution. The study aimed to test whether cataloging public T cell receptors could reveal signatures of past pathogen exposure. Genome-wide SNP genotypes for about three fifths of the roughly 670 donors were used in a later genetic analysis, which treated that subset as a discovery cohort. The study combined high-throughput TCR immunosequencing, statistical association of individual TCRs with disease status, and machine learning to predict cytomegalovirus infection status. The later analysis used no new phenotypic data to find candidate immune exposures, relying instead on TCR beta sequences and their occurrence across donors. The number of typed donors differed by locus: about 620-640 for A, B, C, DRB1 and DQB1; some 500 for DQA1; 600 to 610 for DPA1; and around 450 for DPB1. Among a few hundred genotyped donors of the cohort, an average of around 240,000 unique TCR beta nucleotide sequences were sequenced per donor, approximately 20% of them non-productive. In a later analysis, previously published TCR beta repertoires from fewer than 750 donors were re-analyzed and high-resolution HLA genotyping was added so that TCR occurrence patterns could be studied. Four or five DR-DQ haplotypes were handled as single units for association and clustering because linkage in the cohort was strong. An earlier analysis of 587 of the donors used high-throughput TCR beta sequencing to judge whether each TCR beta V gene segment behaved as functional or pseudogenic. About 280 gigabases of sequencing data and approximately 84 million unique TCR sequences were included in an early release covering roughly 700 HLA-typed donors.

Comment on this clone: The specificity of this receptor is unknown. No clone much larger than this one lies a single base away; base qualities are absent.

The cohort consisted of fewer than 700 healthy bone marrow donors. All cohort members were sampled while nominally healthy, although unrecorded immune exposures were likely present. Of the 650 to 700 cohort members, approximately 300 had positive CMV serostatus and 352 had negative CMV serostatus, and CMV serostatus was not recorded for the donor. Every donor gave a peripheral blood sample, and the peripheral blood mononuclear cells from that sample were used for TCR beta sequencing. The Qiagen DNeasy Blood Extraction Kit was used to extract genomic DNA from the blood cell samples. V trim: 7 bases; J trim: 5 bases; unmatched bases: 4. CDR1 and CDR2, looked up from the germline V gene, are SGHAT and FQNNGV. The CDR3 covers 13 residues, taking in both the cysteine and the phenylalanine. Just CDR3 DNA is preserved here, 39 bases in frame from base 1. To prepare the library, the immunoSEQ multiplex PCR assay was applied. For the multiplex PCR, a mixture combining 60 forward primers for TCR Vbeta segments and 13 reverse primers for TCR Jbeta segments was used. The CDR3 region of rearranged TCR beta genes was amplified from genomic DNA with a multiplex PCR assay. The amplified TCR beta libraries were sequenced on the Illumina HiSeq System as 87-base-pair reads. The authors' analysis ran thus. A later analysis tallied tens of millions of unique TCR beta chains across the roughly 610 repertoires, and some 10 million of those chains were shared by two or more donors. To remove PCR and sequencing errors, raw reads were error-corrected and collapsed into unique sequences using a nearest-neighbor algorithm that merged closely related sequences. Alignment of CDR3 sequences to IMGT reference sequences was used to assign V, D and J gene segments. For a sequence to be retained, a match of at least six nucleotides to both a V gene segment and a J gene segment was required. A rearrangement counted as productive if the CDR3 had no stop codons and remained in frame with V and J, and every other rearrangement counted as non-productive. Following IMGT convention, CDR3 was defined as the stretch from the second conserved V-encoded cysteine up to the conserved J-encoded phenylalanine. The earlier analysis of 587 of the donors excluded sequences that lacked an unambiguous match to a single V gene segment. In an earlier analysis of roughly 500 of the donors, V segments were called functional above 56.7% productive rearrangements and were called segregating when the between-donor standard deviation exceeded 5%. A statistical classification framework was built to diagnose cytomegalovirus status from the catalog of TCR beta chain sequences. V and J gene assignment, in a later analysis, came from comparing TCR nucleotide sequences with IMGT/GENE-DB human TR gene sequences. The TCRdist pipeline was used in a later analysis to assign CDR3 sequences and most-parsimonious VDJ recombination scenarios. A later analysis defined each TCR beta chain by its CDR3 amino acid sequence plus V-gene family, and excluded reads lacking a unique V-gene family. A later analysis removed 592 highly shared, low-generation-probability nucleotide sequences to deal with suspected cross-contamination and a sequencing artifact. A later analysis calculated a clonal expansion index for each public chain from normalized within-repertoire ranks of inferred template counts. A later analysis computed generation probabilities with a VDJ recombination model fitted to out-of-frame rearrangements, and checked the results against IGoR. In a later analysis, TCR-TCR, TCR-HLA and TCR-CMV co-occurrence was scored with hypergeometric tests, and a repertoire-size bias correction was applied to TCR pairs. In a later analysis, false discovery rates were estimated by permuting HLA or CMV assignments 20 times. In a later analysis, co-occurring TCRs were grouped using DBSCAN, and TCRdist sequence similarity was added for clustering within HLA-allele-positive subsets. For co-occurrence clustering, repertoires with fewer than 30,000 or more than 120,000 public chains were excluded, along with five repertoires with anomalous nucleotide sharing. Sourced from immuneACCESS, this table was stored by TCRdb with only in-frame sequences that have V and J called. A share of the clones is absent; for the studies checked, an unresolved V gene accounts for under half, and the remainder has no known explanation. The V and J calls and clone size were taken over from that table, and D and trimming were inferred from the DNA. This sample comprises some 130,000 clones, about 82% of them detected only once. Together, the top ten hold about 4.9% of the sample.

Results and caveats for the whole study, not just this receptor: The study listed 150 to 200 TCR beta chains as associated with cytomegalovirus. In a later analysis, TCR association rates were found to vary across HLA loci, with the most associated TCRs seen for DRB1 alleles and the fewest for HLA-C alleles. Sequencing depth was assumed to be roughly uniform across donors in the presence/absence analyses, though that assumption may not hold. A further reported finding was that TCR beta sequences accurately predicted the HLA-A and HLA-B alleles for most subjects in the first cohort. The authors suggested that the approach could potentially be extended to other disease states and immunological phenotypes. In a later analysis, most CMV-associated TCR beta chains were found to appear HLA-restricted, with HLA associations seemingly driven largely by CMV exposure. In vitro tests confirmed that a few of the cytomegalovirus-associated TCR beta chains recognize cytomegalovirus antigens. In an earlier analysis of around 600 of the donors, most TCR beta V segments were observed in productive rearrangements about 90% or about 30% of the time, broadly matching IMGT annotations. In a later genetic analysis, a missense DCLRE1C variant was associated with V-gene and J-gene trimming of TCR beta chains, and the association was replicated in an independent cohort. Some IMGT-functional V segments, including TRBV6-2 and TRBV6-3, could not be told apart with the 87-base-pair reads, so those segments were excluded. CMV serostatus was the only immune exposure information available for the cohort. A later analysis associated about 17,000 TCR beta sequences with specific HLA alleles at a false discovery rate of 0.05. Because HLA typing was missing for some donors at each locus, association tests included only the typed subset. Across donors, most TCR sequences were observed very rarely, whereas some public TCRs were present in many individuals. In both the original and validation cohorts, the classifier was reported to diagnose cytomegalovirus status with high specificity and sensitivity. About 17 rarely observed V segments, including chromosome 9 orphons, were excluded from the earlier analysis of some 590 of the donors because counts were too low. Linkage disequilibrium might explain the correlated functional status among segregating V segments, but an unknown experimental factor could not be ruled out. A later analysis reported that several top co-occurrence clusters appeared linked to parvovirus B19, influenza, CMV and Epstein-Barr virus. Compared with equally common non-associated chains, HLA-associated TCR beta chains in a later analysis were more clonally expanded and had lower generation probabilities. A later genetic analysis reported fewer N-insertions in productive TCRs among donors in an Asian-associated ancestry cluster than the roughly 700-donor mean. This cohort had only TCR beta chains sequenced, and the lack of alpha or paired-chain data limited which features could be detected. A cluster of highly shared sequence variants was judged likely to represent a technical artifact of the sequencing pipeline. Assigning TCR associations to individual alleles was difficult when HLA alleles, especially DR and DQ, strongly co-occurred.

Sequenced: PBMCs. The V and J genes are TRBV11-2 and TRBJ2-1, with 8 bases aligning to TRBD1. The receptor's source is a young man in good health. This receptor carries the CDR3 CASTPTGDNEQFF. The sequenced DNA: TGTGCCAGCACCCCGACAGGGGACAATGAGCAGTTCTTC. Supplemented by the reference TRBV11-2 and TRBJ2-1 proteins around the CDR3, the complete variable domain is EAGVAQSPRYKIIEKRQSVAFWCNPISGHATLYWYQQILGQGPKLLIQFQNNGVVDDSQLPKDRFSAERLKGVDSTLKIQPAKLEDSAVYLCASTPTGDNEQFFGPGTRLTVL.